Presented here are 23 T cell receptor beta chains from one specimen sequenced in a study of T cell responses to AZD1222 COVID-19 vaccine. Using immunoSEQ multiplex PCR, the repertoire was profiled, and TCRdb retains in-frame clones only, with some absent. Here the sample spans about 26,000 clones, 88% being singletons. The sequences come from peripheral blood, collected 28 days after the second AZD1222 dose. The receptors shown here come from an adult who received the AZD1222 COVID-19 vaccine.

CDR3 region: CASSQGTGVGYTF. The CDR3 bases are TGTGCCAGCAGCCAAGGGACAGGGGTAGGCTACACCTTC. The chain couples TRBV3-1 (or the pseudogene TRBV3-2) to TRBJ1-2, with TRBD1 matching 9 bases. The trim removed 1 base at V and 8 bases at J, leaving 2 bases unmatched. This CDR3 comprises 13 residues. CDR1 is LGHDT and CDR2 is YNNKEL in the germline V gene (reference sequence).

The chain couples TRBV4-3 to TRBJ1-3, with D tentatively TRBD1 (5 bases). The CDR3 has 18 residues. With 0 bases removed from V and 0 bases from J, the gap between germline ends came to 15 bases. Germline CDR1 is LGHNA and CDR2 is YSLEER. The CDR3 here is CASSQDPGGGSSGNTIYF. CDR3 sequence (DNA): TGCGCCAGCAGCCAAGATCCCGGTGGGGGTTCCTCTGGAAACACCATATATTTT.

This chain links TRBV19 with TRBJ1-6; D is possibly TRBD1 (6 bases). Germline values: CDR1 LNHDA, CDR2 SQIVND (reference sequence). V lost 8 bases and J 10 bases, leaving 21 bases between the germline ends. The CDR3 runs to 15 residues. In nucleotides, the CDR3 is TGTGCCAGTGGAATCGGGGGGACACTTTCCTCACCCCTCCACTTT. This translates into CASGIGGTLSSPLHF.

V and J are TRBV20-1 and TRBJ2-5, with D unresolved. The germline V and J ends were trimmed by 8 bases and 6 bases, with 13 bases remaining between them. The CDR3 has 11 residues. The germline gives CDR1 DFQATT, CDR2 SNEGSKA (reference sequence). The chain's CDR3 is CSIPSRQTQYF. CDR3 coding DNA: TGCAGTATCCCCAGTCGGCAGACCCAGTACTTC.

This clone occurred once. The rearrangement uses TRBV11-2 and TRBJ1-1, with 7 bases fitting TRBD1. The length of the CDR3 is 13 residues. Germline V gene lookup returns CDR1 SGHAT and CDR2 FQNNGV. The trim removed 5 bases at V and 6 bases at J, leaving 6 bases unmatched. The chain's CDR3 is CASSPSGQSEAFF. Here the CDR3 DNA reads TGTGCCAGCAGCCCCTCGGGACAGTCTGAAGCTTTCTTT.

CDR3 bases: TGTGCCAGCAGCGTCGGGGGGCCTAGCACAGATACGCAGTATTTT. This codes for CASSVGGPSTDTQYF. The V call is TRBV2, the J call TRBJ2-3; a weak D match, TRBD2 (7 bases). The V gene's germline CDR1 is SNHLY and CDR2 FYNNEI. V shed 6 bases and J shed 0 bases, with 13 bases lying between them. The CDR3 loop spans 15 amino acids.

The CDR3 sequence: CAILAEGQLTDTQYF. In nucleotides, the CDR3 is TGTGCCATCCTGGCCGAAGGACAGCTCACAGATACGCAGTATTTT. The chain is built from TRBV10-3 and TRBJ2-3; weak D call: TRBD1 (6 bases). The CDR3 is 15 residues long. V lost 8 bases and J 2 bases, leaving 17 bases between the germline ends. The V gene's germline CDR1 is ENHRY and CDR2 SYGVKD.

The V gene is TRBV5-1, the J gene TRBJ2-3, with TRBD1 matching over 9 bases. The ends lost 4 bases at V and 4 bases at J; junction bases unmatched: 7. The length of the CDR3 is 15 residues. The germline V gene encodes CDR1 SGHRS and CDR2 YFSETQ. CDR3 sequence: CASSPGQGYADTQYF. The CDR3 nucleotides are TGCGCCAGCAGCCCGGGACAGGGTTACGCAGATACGCAGTATTTT.

The V gene is TRBV6-5, the J gene TRBJ1-6, with D uncertain. This CDR3 comprises 13 residues. Trimming cost V 0 bases and J 7 bases, with 4 bases left between them. Germline CDR1 and CDR2: MNHEY and SVGAGI. CDR3 sequence reads: CASSYSLNSPLHF. In nucleotides, the CDR3 is TGTGCCAGCAGTTACTCTTTAAATTCACCCCTCCACTTT.

This rearrangement joins TRBV7-9 to TRBJ2-1, with 7 bases that match TRBD2. V dropped 1 base and J dropped 5; count of bases not matched to a gene: 14. The CDR3 consists of 18 residues. Germline V lookup: CDR1 SEHNR, CDR2 FQNEAQ (reference sequence). The DNA for the CDR3 is TGTGCCAGCAGCTTAGTATACAGACTAGCACGGGGTCACAATGAGCAGTTCTTC. Amino acids: CASSLVYRLARGHNEQFF.

This clone came up once. The chain carries TRBV10-3 and TRBJ1-2; D is unclear. Germline CDR1 and CDR2: ENHRY and SYGVKD. Trimming cost V 7 bases and J 6 bases, with 18 bases left between them. The CDR3 sequence is 14 residues long. The CDR3 reads CAITLDGNRNGYTF. The CDR3 nucleotides are TGTGCCATCACCTTGGACGGGAACCGGAATGGCTACACCTTC.

V and J are TRBV5-1 and TRBJ1-2; D remains unclear. With 0 bases removed from V and 2 bases from J, the gap between germline ends came to 5 bases. CDR3 size: 13 residues. Germline lookup yields CDR1 SGHRS and CDR2 YFSETQ. CDR3 sequence reads: CASSLDPNYGYTF. DNA of the CDR3: TGCGCCAGCAGCTTGGACCCCAACTATGGCTACACCTTC.

Written as DNA, the CDR3 is TGCGCCAGCAGCTTGGAACAGGGGCCTTCCCCTAACTATGGCTACACCTTC. The encoded protein is CASSLEQGPSPNYGYTF. The chain recombines TRBV5-1 with TRBJ1-2; 7 nucleotides line up with TRBD1. Germline trimming cut 0 bases from V and 0 bases from J; bases unmatched to any gene: 8. The CDR3 extends over 17 amino acids. Germline V gives CDR1 SGHRS, CDR2 YFSETQ. Using reference TRBV5-1 and TRBJ1-2 for the parts outside the CDR3, the full variable domain is KAGVTQTPRYLIKTRGQQVTLSCSPISGHRSVSWYQQTPGQGLQFLFEYFSETQRNKGNFPGRFSGRQFSNSRSEMNVSTLELGDSALYLCASSLEQGPSPNYGYTFGSGTRLTVV.

The CDR3 nucleotides read TGCGCCAGCAGCCAGGACAGGGTGGCTACCGGGGAGCTGTTTTTT. This encodes CASSQDRVATGELFF. This sequence joins TRBV5-1 and TRBJ2-2; 8 bases agree with TRBD1. The CDR3 runs to 15 residues. The trim removed 4 bases at V and 5 bases at J, leaving 7 bases unmatched. CDR1 is SGHRS and CDR2 is YFSETQ in the germline V gene.

This chain joins TRBV2 and TRBJ1-1; perhaps TRBD1 as D (5 bases). Germline V lookup: CDR1 SNHLY, CDR2 FYNNEI. The CDR3 loop spans 12 amino acids. V was cut by 6 bases and J by 7 bases, with 12 bases left in between. The CDR3 DNA follows: TGTGCCAGCAGACGGGACGTTAGTGAAGCTTTCTTT. Protein product: CASRRDVSEAFF.

This clone showed up just once. This rearrangement joins TRBV6-6 to TRBJ1-1; TRBD1 is a possible D gene (5 bases). The CDR3 length is 14 residues. CDR1 MNHNY and CDR2 SVGAGI come from the germline V gene (reference sequence). The V gene lost 6 bases and the J gene lost 1 base, with 12 bases spanning the gap. The DNA for the CDR3 is TGTGCCAGCAGCCCCTTGGGGGGGAACACTGAAGCTTTCTTT. Translating gives CASSPLGGNTEAFF.

CDR3 in amino acids: CASSLSQNQPQHF. CDR3 in DNA: TGTGCCAGCAGTTTATCTCAGAATCAGCCCCAGCATTTT. This chain joins TRBV27 and TRBJ1-5; D is undetermined. Trimming took off 0 bases at V and 4 bases at J, with 4 bases between the two ends. Germline CDR1 MNHEY, CDR2 SMNVEV (reference sequence). The CDR3 runs 13 residues.

The chain has TRBV12-3 or TRBV12-4 and TRBJ2-7; D possibly uses TRBD1 or TRBD2 (5 bases each). This CDR3 comprises 13 residues. Trimming took 3 bases from V and 2 from J, leaving 8 bases between them. This CDR3 is CASSLSGPYEQYF. The CDR3 DNA is TGTGCCAGCAGTTTGTCGGGGCCCTACGAGCAGTACTTC.

The CDR3 region is CASSEPGTSGGPRETQYF. The CDR3, as DNA: TGTGCCAGCAGTGAACCAGGGACTAGCGGGGGGCCCCGGGAGACCCAGTACTTC. This rearrangement joins TRBV2 to TRBJ2-5, with TRBD2 matching over 15 bases. Germline CDR1 is SNHLY and CDR2 is FYNNEI. V trimming: 2 bases; J trimming: 5 bases; junction bases outside the gene matches: 9. The CDR3 consists of 18 residues. The full variable domain, in which reference TRBV2 and TRBJ2-5 provide the parts outside the CDR3, is EPEVTQTPSHQVTQMGQEVILRCVPISNHLYFYWYRQILGQKVEFLVSFYNNEISEKSEIFDDQFSVERPDGSNFTLKIRSTKLEDSAMYFCASSEPGTSGGPRETQYFGPGTRLLVL.

The chain couples TRBV9 to TRBJ2-1, with D uncertain. Germline V lookup: CDR1 SGDLS, CDR2 YYNGEE. This CDR3 spans 15 amino acids. Trimming cost V 0 bases and J 2 bases, with 9 bases left between them. CDR3 bases: TGTGCCAGCAGCGTAGGAATAGGTACCTACAATGAGCAGTTCTTC. Amino acids: CASSVGIGTYNEQFF.

The gene calls are TRBV29-1 and TRBJ2-1; 11 bases fit TRBD1. CDR1 is SQVTM, CDR2 ANQGSEA, per germline. The J segment lost 12 bases and the V segment lost 8 bases, leaving 6 bases of the junction unmatched. The CDR3 is 11 residues long. The CDR3: CSIRTGGWQFF. In nucleotides, the CDR3 is TGCAGCATCAGGACAGGGGGCTGGCAGTTCTTC.

This clone appeared once. The CDR3 nucleotides are TGTGCCAGCAGCTCCCAACCGGGACAATCGGAGCAGTACTTC. The encoded protein is CASSSQPGQSEQYF. V and J are TRBV11-2 and TRBJ2-7; D may be TRBD1 (6 bases). Germline CDR1 is SGHAT and CDR2 is FQNNGV. Trimming removed 4 bases at V and 7 bases at J, with 17 bases between. CDR3 length: 14 residues.

In its sample, this clone was seen a few times. The chain carries TRBV5-1 and TRBJ2-1; no definite D call. Between the trimmed V and J ends, which lost 2 bases and 4 bases, there was a span of 10 bases. Germline CDR1 is SGHRS and CDR2 is YFSETQ. This CDR3 is 14 amino acids long. This CDR3 is CASSFSEVYNEQFF. In nucleotides, the CDR3 is TGCGCCAGCAGCTTCTCTGAGGTTTACAATGAGCAGTTCTTC.